This record concerns one T cell receptor beta chain sequence. Its antigen is still unknown. The data originate from a study of cytomegalovirus exposure and HLA in healthy donors. About the research overall: Per a later analysis, the 666 first-cohort and some 110 validation repertoires shared one platform.

Regarding the study as a whole: In vitro work confirmed that a few CMV-associated chains recognize CMV antigens. Despite most TCR sequences being rare, some public TCRs occurred in many donors. Cytomegalovirus-associated TCR beta chains were listed, numbering 150 to 200.

TCRdb's copy holds only in-frame clones and misses some; the assay was immunoSEQ multiplex PCR. The table includes some 130,000 clones, just under 85% detected once. The CDR3 spans 17 residues. V lost 6 bases, J lost 4 bases, and 15 bases stayed unmatched. Germline assignment: CDR1 MDHEN and CDR2 SYDVKM. The TCR originated in a young man in good health and CMV-seropositive. This chain links TRBV28 with TRBJ1-5; 7 bases map to TRBD1. The sample was PBMCs. The CDR3 DNA is TGTGCCAGCAGCCAATTCCCCGGACAGGCAGAAAATCAGCCCCAGCATTTT. It is translated as CASSQFPGQAENQPQHF.